These 13 T cell receptor beta chains were sequenced from one sample in a study of shared clonotypes between healthy human individuals. Using immunoSEQ multiplex PCR, the repertoire was profiled, and TCRdb retains in-frame clones only, with some absent. The table has some 2,000,000 clones, approximately 94% seen once. Material for sequencing was naive CD4+ T cells sorted from blood. Subset specified: CD45RA+ positively selected. The receptors come from a man between 18 and 29 years old in good health.

The V gene is TRBV7-2, the J gene TRBJ2-3; D not certain. The CDR3 loop spans 16 amino acids. Germline lookup yields CDR1 SGHTA and CDR2 FQGNSA. The ends were cut back, 0 bases at V and 2 bases at J, with 12 bases in the middle. This chain's CDR3 is CASSLAGSPHTDTQYF. DNA for the CDR3: TGTGCCAGCAGCTTAGCGGGTTCCCCCCACACAGATACGCAGTATTTT. Supplemented by reference TRBV7-2 and TRBJ2-3, the full variable domain reads GAGVSQSPSNKVTEKGKDVELRCDPISGHTALYWYRQSLGQGLEFLIYFQGNSAPDKSGLPSDRFSAERTGGSVSTLTIQRTQQEDSAVYLCASSLAGSPHTDTQYFGPGTRLTVL.

The rearrangement joins TRBV6-1 to TRBJ1-6; D call uncertain. Germline V gene lookup returns CDR1 MNHNS and CDR2 SASEGT. CDR3 length equals 15 residues. Trimming took off 3 bases at V and 10 bases at J, with 16 bases between the two ends. CDR3 protein: CASSDLGRFFSPLHF. The CDR3 bases are TGTGCCAGCAGTGATTTAGGGAGGTTTTTCTCACCCCTCCACTTT.

The chain couples TRBV11-2 to TRBJ2-5; possibly TRBD2 for D (5 bases). The V gene's germline CDR1 is SGHAT and CDR2 FQNNGV. V dropped 3 bases and J dropped 3 bases, with 8 bases sitting between them. CDR3 length equals 13 residues. In DNA, the CDR3 is TGTGCCAGCAGCTTTTCGGGGAAAGAGACCCAGTACTTC. The encoded protein is CASSFSGKETQYF.

The V gene is TRBV11-1, the J gene TRBJ1-2; perhaps TRBD1 as D (5 bases). CDR1 is SGHAT, CDR2 FQDESV, per germline (reference sequence). The CDR3 length is 15 residues. The V end was cut by 2 bases, the J end by 1 base, with 11 bases between. The CDR3 sequence: CASSLSGGSNYGYTF. The CDR3 DNA follows: TGTGCCAGCAGCTTAAGCGGGGGGAGTAACTATGGCTACACCTTC.

The J gene is TRBJ1-2, the V gene TRBV15; the match to TRBD1 covers 10 bases. The CDR3 loop spans 18 amino acids. The germline V gene has CDR1 LNHNV and CDR2 YYDKDF (reference sequence). V was clipped by 0 bases and J by 1 base; unmatched bases: 8. The CDR3 reads CATSRDEGTGAFNYGYTF. The CDR3 bases are TGTGCCACCAGCAGAGACGAAGGGACAGGGGCCTTTAACTATGGCTACACCTTC.

Notes on this clone: Other DNA sequences in the sample encode the same CDR3. The chain recombines TRBV7-2 with TRBJ2-1; D is uncertain. CDR3 length: 14 amino acids. Germline lookup yields CDR1 SGHTA and CDR2 FQGNSA. V lost 1 base and J 4 bases, leaving 8 bases between the germline ends. DNA of the CDR3: TGTGCCAGCAGCTTAGGGGCCTCTTACAATGAGCAGTTCTTC. It is translated as CASSLGASYNEQFF. Full variable domain (rest looked up from reference TRBV7-2 and TRBJ2-1): GAGVSQSPSNKVTEKGKDVELRCDPISGHTALYWYRQSLGQGLEFLIYFQGNSAPDKSGLPSDRFSAERTGGSVSTLTIQRTQQEDSAVYLCASSLGASYNEQFFGPGTRLTVL.

The CDR3 DNA sequence: TGTGCCAGCAGCCCAGAGTGGCTTTTGGTCGAGCAGTACTTC. Amino acids: CASSPEWLLVEQYF. The V and J genes are TRBV11-2 and TRBJ2-7; D unresolved. Germline-derived CDR1 and CDR2 are SGHAT and FQNNGV. The CDR3 spans 14 residues. V was clipped by 5 bases and J by 6 bases, with 17 bases between them.

The chain is built from TRBV30 and TRBJ2-3; TRBD2 matches at 14 bases. The CDR3 contains 18 residues. V shed 1 base and J 1 base; nucleotides not matched to a gene: 7. Germline lookup yields CDR1 GTSNPN and CDR2 SVGIG (reference sequence). The CDR3 DNA sequence: TGTGCCTGGAGTGGAGGGACTAGCGGGAGTATAGGCACAGATACGCAGTATTTT. Amino acids: CAWSGGTSGSIGTDTQYF. The full variable domain, with the rest looked up from reference TRBV30 and TRBJ2-3, is SQTIHQWPATLVQPVGSPLSLECTVEGTSNPNLYWYRQAAGRGLQLLFYSVGIGQISSEVPQNLSASRPQDRQFILSSKKLLLSDSGFYLCAWSGGTSGSIGTDTQYFGPGTRLTVL.

CDR3 DNA: TGTGCCTGGAGTGTAGGGACAGGGGAGGCAGATACGCAGTATTTT. It is translated as CAWSVGTGEADTQYF. V is TRBV30 and J is TRBJ2-3; TRBD1 matches at 10 bases. J gave up 4 bases and V 0 bases, and 4 bases lay outside the gene matches. This CDR3 is 15 amino acids long. Germline CDR1 is GTSNPN and CDR2 is SVGIG (reference sequence).

V and J are TRBV11-2 and TRBJ1-2; D possibly corresponds to TRBD1 (6 bases). V was cut by 6 bases and J by 2 bases, with 19 bases left in between. Germline V gene sequence: CDR1 SGHAT, CDR2 FQNNGV. There are 16 residues in the CDR3. The CDR3 here is CASSSTGRQLNYGYTF. The CDR3, as DNA: TGTGCCAGCAGTTCCACAGGGCGCCAGTTAAACTATGGCTACACCTTC.

This chain connects TRBV6-5 to TRBJ1-6; D might be TRBD1 (5 bases). Germline assignment: CDR1 MNHEY and CDR2 SVGAGI. This CDR3 is 13 amino acids long. Between the trimmed V and J ends, which lost 4 bases and 9 bases, there was a span of 10 bases. CDR3 nucleotide sequence: TGTGCCAGCAGTTTCCTAAGGGGTTCACCCCTCCACTTT. Translating it yields CASSFLRGSPLHF.

This clone was picked up one time. The V gene is TRBV5-1, the J gene TRBJ1-4; D is ambiguous. V was shortened by 2 bases and J by 3 bases, with 8 bases between the two germline ends. The CDR3 is made up of 14 amino acids. The germline V gene encodes CDR1 SGHRS and CDR2 YFSETQ. CDR3 in amino acids: CASSFSASNEKLFF. The CDR3 DNA is TGCGCCAGCAGCTTCAGTGCTTCTAATGAAAAACTGTTTTTT.

The chain links TRBV5-1 to TRBJ2-5; D gene ambiguous. Germline V gene lookup returns CDR1 SGHRS and CDR2 YFSETQ. There are 11 residues in the CDR3. Trimming removed 5 bases from V and 4 bases from J, with 6 bases in between. The CDR3 spells CASRPLETQYF. DNA for the CDR3: TGCGCCAGCAGGCCGCTAGAGACCCAGTACTTC.